The 2 T cell receptor beta chains below all came from one sample that was sequenced in a study of naive and memory T cell subsets. As to treatment: skin biopsy from PPD injection site in Mantoux-positive individual. The library had UMIs added by 3' ligation of an oligonucleotide to TCR cDNA. Four PCR rounds used nested alpha and beta constant region primers plus the SP2 primer. TCRdb redid the calling of the UMI-ligation and nested PCR reads with MiXCR, one entry per CDR3 protein. This sample has around 30,000 distinct CDR3 sequences, with 5.5% to 7.5% found just once. The sample in question was skin, obtained from a tuberculin skin test site. The receptors originated from an adult in good health.

The table lists this clonotype with many counts. The genes are TRBV19 and TRBJ1-1; perhaps TRBD1 as D (5 bases). The V end was cut by 2 bases, the J end by 1 base, with 11 bases between. There are 15 residues in the CDR3. The germline V gene has CDR1 LNHDA and CDR2 SQIVND (reference sequence). The CDR3 protein is CASSISQGANTEAFF. The CDR3, as DNA: TGTGCCAGTAGTATATCGCAGGGAGCGAACACTGAAGCTTTCTTT.

This sequence joins TRBV7-3 and TRBJ2-3; TRBD2 is a possible D gene (6 bases). The V gene lost 5 bases and the J gene lost 2 bases, with 14 bases spanning the gap. CDR3 length: 15 residues. Germline CDR1 SGHTA, CDR2 FQGTGA. CDR3 sequence reads: CASSRGTFFTDTQYF. The CDR3 DNA reads as TGTGCCAGCAGCCGAGGGACTTTCTTCACAGATACGCAGTATTTT.